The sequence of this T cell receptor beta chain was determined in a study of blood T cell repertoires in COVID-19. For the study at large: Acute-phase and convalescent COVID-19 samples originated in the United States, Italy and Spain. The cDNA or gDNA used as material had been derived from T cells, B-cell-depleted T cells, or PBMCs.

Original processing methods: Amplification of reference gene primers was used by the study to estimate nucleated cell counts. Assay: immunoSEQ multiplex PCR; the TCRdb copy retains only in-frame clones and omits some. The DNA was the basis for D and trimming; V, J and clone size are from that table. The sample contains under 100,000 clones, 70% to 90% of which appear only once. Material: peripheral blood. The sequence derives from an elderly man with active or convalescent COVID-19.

CDR3 coding DNA: TGTGCCAGCAGTTACTCCCGGACAAGCTATGGCTACACCTTC. This codes for CASSYSRTSYGYTF. This sequence joins TRBV6-5 and TRBJ1-2, with a possible D match to TRBD1 (5 bases). The V gene lost 0 bases and the J gene lost 4 bases, with 9 bases spanning the gap. CDR3 length: 14 amino acids. Germline CDR1 and CDR2: MNHEY and SVGAGI.